What follows are 16 T cell receptor beta chains derived from one specimen sequenced in a study of molecular identifiers for immune sequencing clone quantification (dated by TCRdb to the late 2010s). Library construction relied on PCR. The data were produced on an Illumina HiSeq 4000. Starting from the raw public reads, TCRdb applied fastp trimming at Q25, assembled clones with MiXCR and retained in-frame beta chains. A single entry per CDR3 protein holds the most common genes and DNA from its merged rows. This sample is represented by 60,000 to 70,000 distinct CDR3 sequences; around a sixth of them were singletons. The top ten clones comprise 1.3% to 1.5% of the sample. The sequenced material came from naive CD8+ T cells from blood, with Jurkat cell RNA spiked in. Explained via the paper, the cell subset or site label denotes: FACS-sorted CD8+CD4-CCR7+CD45RA+ naive T cells. The receptors derive from a human donor in good health. Some libraries in this study had Jurkat cell RNA spiked in.

This clonotype occurred a few times. The chain employs TRBV20-1 and TRBJ2-1; D is undetermined. From germline, CDR1 is DFQATT and CDR2 SNEGSKA (reference sequence). CDR3 size: 17 residues. Trimming removed 0 bases from V and 0 bases from J, with 15 bases in between. CDR3 amino acids: CSARDLVFGSSYNEQFF. The DNA of the CDR3 is TGCAGTGCTAGAGATCTGGTCTTTGGGTCCTCCTACAATGAGCAGTTCTTC.

Comments on this clonotype: A read error is likely, as this CDR3 ends without the conserved phenylalanine or tryptophan. Because the CDR3's place on the DNA is in doubt, the DNA is left out and the CDR3 is given as listed by TCRdb. J is TRBJ2-1 and V is TRBV21-1. TRBV21-1 is tagged as a pseudogene. The CDR3 adds up to 13 amino acids, both ends counted. This chain's CDR3 is CASSRGLTDEQFS.

This clonotype was seen repeatedly, ten times or more. The chain is built from TRBV2 and TRBJ1-1, with 8 positions matching TRBD1. The length of the CDR3 is 17 residues. The ends lost 3 bases at V and 6 bases at J; junction bases unmatched: 15. CDR1 and CDR2 from the germline V gene are SNHLY and FYNNEI. CDR3 nucleotides: TGTGCCAGCAGTGAGCACAGGGGGACCCCTGGATTCTCTGAAGCTTTCTTT. The encoded protein is CASSEHRGTPGFSEAFF.

This clonotype has only one observation. A read error may be the cause here, since a much bigger clone is one base away. V usage is TRBV5-4 and J usage is TRBJ1-4; perhaps TRBD1 as D (6 bases). Germline V gene data show CDR1 as SGHNT and CDR2 as YYREEE (reference sequence). This CDR3 region has 15 residues. The CDR3 coding sequence is TGTGCCAGCAGCTTGTCGCCAGGGGAAGGTGAAAAACTGCTTTTT. Residues: CASSLSPGEGEKLLF. The complete variable domain, with remaining parts taken from reference TRBV5-4 and TRBJ1-4, reads ETGVTQSPTHLIKTRGQQVTLRCSSQSGHNTVSWYQQALGQGPQFIFQYYREEENGRGNFPPRFSGLQFPNYSSELNVNALELDDSALYLCASSLSPGEGEKLLFGSGTQLSVL.

This clonotype was observed at least ten times. The chain has TRBV5-1 and TRBJ1-1; the D gene is possibly TRBD1 (6 bases). The CDR3 spans 14 residues. Deletions cut 4 bases from V and 1 base from J, with 11 bases between. CDR1 is SGHRS and CDR2 is YFSETQ in the germline V gene. CDR3 loop: CASSIQGANTEAFF. The CDR3 DNA reads as TGCGCCAGCAGCATACAGGGTGCGAACACTGAAGCTTTCTTT.

This clonotype was counted many times. The chain combines TRBV3-1 with TRBJ2-2, with TRBD1 identical over 9 bases. The V and J ends lost 0 bases and 5 bases, in that order; junction bases with no gene match: 7. The V gene's germline CDR1 is LGHDT and CDR2 YNNKEL (reference sequence). The CDR3 length is 17 residues. CDR3 DNA: TGTGCCAGCAGCCAAGATCGGGGACAGGGTATGACCGGGGAGCTGTTTTTT. The encoded protein is CASSQDRGQGMTGELFF.

Comments on this clonotype: At one boundary the junction diverges from the germline segment, which might be a read error. This rearrangement joins TRBV7-9 to TRBJ2-4; 8 nucleotides match TRBD1. This CDR3 is 16 amino acids long. Germline values: CDR1 SEHNR, CDR2 FQNEAQ (reference sequence). The CDR3: CAGSLVPGTGGNIQYF. CDR3 bases: TGTGCCGGCAGCTTAGTTCCCGGGACAGGAGGAAACATTCAGTACTTC.

This clonotype was counted many times. This chain connects TRBV20-1 to TRBJ1-1, with D tentatively TRBD1 (5 bases). The CDR3 covers 13 residues. Germline lookup yields CDR1 DFQATT and CDR2 SNEGSKA (reference sequence). Deletions cut 6 bases from V and 7 bases from J, with 18 bases between. In DNA form, the CDR3 reads TGCAGTGCCACCTGGGCTGGGGCGGTTGAAGCTTTCTTT. Amino acid sequence: CSATWAGAVEAFF.

This clonotype was observed a handful of times. This chain joins TRBV11-2 and TRBJ1-2, with D possibly being TRBD1 (5 bases). The germline CDR1 and CDR2 sequences are SGHAT and FQNNGV. Trimming left V 5 bases short and J 0 bases short, with 10 bases between. The CDR3 length is 14 residues. CDR3 protein: CASSGAGANYGYTF. CDR3 bases: TGTGCCAGCAGCGGGGCCGGAGCTAACTATGGCTACACCTTC.

This clonotype was seen ten or more times. V is TRBV11-2 and J is TRBJ2-7; D is undetermined. Trimming removed 8 bases at V and 2 bases at J, with 13 bases between. The germline gives CDR1 SGHAT, CDR2 FQNNGV. The CDR3 totals 13 residues. This CDR3 reads CASSWGTTYEQYF. Here the CDR3 DNA reads TGTGCCAGCTCATGGGGAACTACCTACGAGCAGTACTTC.

This clonotype was detected only a few times. The junction departs from the called germline gene at one end, perhaps through a read error. This rearrangement joins TRBV30 to TRBJ2-2; D might be TRBD1 or TRBD2, each matching 5 bases. CDR3 length: 15 amino acids. In germline, CDR1 is GTSNPN, CDR2 SVGIG (reference sequence). CDR3 coding DNA: TGTACCTGGACTCTTCTTAGGCTAGGGGACGGGGAGCTGTTTTTT. Its translation: CTWTLLRLGDGELFF.

The table lists this clonotype with many counts. CDR3 in amino acids: CASSPHSRTDQETQYF. For the CDR3, the DNA is TGTGCCAGCAGCCCCCATTCCCGTACAGACCAAGAGACCCAGTACTTC. The J gene is TRBJ2-5, the V gene TRBV7-9; D remains unclear. Deletions cut 5 bases from V and 0 bases from J, with 16 bases between. The CDR3 is made up of 16 amino acids. Germline V gene data show CDR1 as SEHNR and CDR2 as FQNEAQ (reference sequence). The full variable domain, with the rest looked up from reference TRBV7-9 and TRBJ2-5, is DTGVSQNPRHKITKRGQNVTFRCDPISEHNRLYWYRQTLGQGPEFLTYFQNEAQLEKSRLLSDRFSAERPKGSFSTLEIQRTEQGDSAMYLCASSPHSRTDQETQYFGPGTRLLVL.

This clonotype was seen repeatedly, ten times or more. The rearrangement uses TRBV5-4 and TRBJ2-3; tentative D call: TRBD1 (5 bases). The V gene lost 6 bases and the J gene lost 0 bases, with 14 bases spanning the gap. Looked up from germline, CDR1 is SGHNT and CDR2 is YYREEE (reference sequence). The CDR3 is made up of 15 amino acids. The CDR3 spells CASKFWGESTDTQYF. DNA for the CDR3: TGTGCCAGCAAATTCTGGGGCGAGAGCACAGATACGCAGTATTTT.

This clonotype was picked up many times. The rearrangement links TRBV3-1 to TRBJ2-3; D remains ambiguous. Germline assignment: CDR1 LGHDT and CDR2 YNNKEL (reference sequence). Trimming left V 0 bases short and J 6 bases short, with 7 bases between. The CDR3 has 13 residues. The CDR3 region is CASSQERIDTQYF. DNA of the CDR3: TGTGCCAGCAGCCAAGAAAGGATCGATACGCAGTATTTT.

This clonotype was seen repeatedly, ten times or more. For the CDR3, the DNA is TGTGCCAGCAGCCCCCAGGGATACTCCTACGAGCAGTACTTC. As protein: CASSPQGYSYEQYF. This chain connects TRBV7-3 to TRBJ2-7; D is possibly TRBD1 (5 bases). This CDR3 contains 14 residues. Germline lookup yields CDR1 SGHTA and CDR2 FQGTGA. Trimming shortened V by 5 bases and J by 0 bases, and 11 bases separated the two germline ends. Using reference TRBV7-3 and TRBJ2-7 for the parts outside the CDR3, the full variable domain is GAGVSQTPSNKVTEKGKYVELRCDPISGHTALYWYRQSLGQGPEFLIYFQGTGAADDSGLPNDRFFAVRPEGSVSTLKIQRTERGDSAVYLCASSPQGYSYEQYFGPGTRLTVT.

The genes are TRBV6-2 or TRBV6-3 and TRBJ2-2, with D possibly being TRBD1 (5 bases). The CDR3 extends over 14 amino acids. CDR1 MNHEY and CDR2 SVGEGT come from the germline V gene. Trimming pared 2 bases from V and 3 bases from J, leaving 7 bases between. This chain's CDR3 is CASSYQQDTGELFF. In DNA form, the CDR3 reads TGTGCCAGCAGTTACCAACAGGACACCGGGGAGCTGTTTTTT.